Listed here are 25 T cell receptor beta chains from one sample, sequenced in a study of Ad26.COV2.S vaccination and SARS-CoV-2 variants. Sequencing was performed with immunoSEQ multiplex PCR; in TCRdb, only in-frame clones are kept and a portion is missing. The sample lists hundreds of thousands of clones; around 92% were seen once. Sequenced material: peripheral blood, taken after recovery from COVID-19. These TCRs come from a human donor who had recovered from COVID-19.

This chain joins TRBV25-1 and TRBJ1-2; TRBD1 matches at 8 bases. The CDR3 has 16 residues. Germline CDR1 and CDR2: MGHDK and SYGVNS. The trim removed 1 base at V and 6 bases at J, leaving 10 bases unmatched. CDR3 amino acids: CASSELELDRVDGYTF. The CDR3 DNA reads TGTGCCAGCAGTGAATTGGAATTGGACAGGGTGGATGGCTACACCTTC.

This chain joins TRBV15 and TRBJ1-1; maybe TRBD1 (6 bases). CDR1 and CDR2 (germline): LNHNV, YYDKDF (reference sequence). CDR3 length: 15 residues. V lost 4 bases to trimming and J lost 3 bases, with 15 bases between them. The CDR3 loop reads CATSTRVRGDTEAFF. Written as DNA, the CDR3 is TGTGCCACCAGCACCCGGGTAAGGGGGGACACTGAAGCTTTCTTT. Based on the CDR3 plus reference TRBV15 and TRBJ1-1, the full variable domain is DAMVIQNPRYQVTQFGKPVTLSCSQTLNHNVMYWYQQKSSQAPKLLFHYYDKDFNNEADTPDNFQSRRPNTSFCFLDIRSPGLGDTAMYLCATSTRVRGDTEAFFGQGTRLTVV.

This chain connects TRBV11-2 to TRBJ1-2, with D unresolved. This CDR3 is built from 14 residues. Trimming removed 3 bases at V and 0 bases at J, with 8 bases between. Germline lookup yields CDR1 SGHAT and CDR2 FQNNGV. The CDR3 sequence is CASSFSESNYGYTF. CDR3 in DNA: TGTGCCAGCAGCTTCTCAGAGTCTAACTATGGCTACACCTTC. Full variable domain (outside the CDR3, taken from reference TRBV11-2 and TRBJ1-2): EAGVAQSPRYKIIEKRQSVAFWCNPISGHATLYWYQQILGQGPKLLIQFQNNGVVDDSQLPKDRFSAERLKGVDSTLKIQPAKLEDSAVYLCASSFSESNYGYTFGSGTRLTVV.

This sequence joins TRBV9 and TRBJ2-5; TRBD2 matches 11 bases. The CDR3 is made up of 16 amino acids. In germline, CDR1 is SGDLS, CDR2 YYNGEE. Losses at the gene ends were 5 bases for V and 1 base for J; bases not matched to a gene: 7. The CDR3, as DNA: TGTGCCAGCAGTTATCGACTAGCGGGGACCCAAGAGACCCAGTACTTC. The encoded protein is CASSYRLAGTQETQYF.

This clone has just one count. This chain joins TRBV6-6 and TRBJ2-1, with D maybe TRBD2 (7 bases). Germline V lookup: CDR1 MNHNY, CDR2 SVGAGI (reference sequence). Deletions cut 2 bases from V and 7 bases from J, with 15 bases between. The CDR3 is 15 residues long. The CDR3 DNA sequence: TGTGCCAGCAGTTACGAGAGGGGGGGCATAAATGAGCAGTTCTTC. Residues: CASSYERGGINEQFF.

The J gene is TRBJ2-6, the V gene TRBV19; 7 bases are a match to TRBD2. J was trimmed by 3 bases and V by 7 bases; bases with no gene match: 12. Germline-derived CDR1 and CDR2 are LNHDA and SQIVND (reference sequence). The CDR3 extends over 17 amino acids. The CDR3 sequence: CASNPWEGLGGANVLTF. CDR3 DNA sequence: TGTGCCAGTAACCCCTGGGAGGGGCTTGGTGGGGCCAACGTCCTGACTTTC.

The chain is built from TRBV7-2 and TRBJ2-5; TRBD2 matches at 9 bases. The length of the CDR3 is 15 residues. The V gene end was trimmed by 4 bases and the J gene end by 7 bases; junction bases not matched to a gene: 10. CDR1 and CDR2 from the germline V gene are SGHTA and FQGNSA. Here the CDR3 DNA reads TGTGCCAGCAGCTCTCCGGCGGGGGGGCTTGGGACCCAGTACTTC. Translated, it gives CASSSPAGGLGTQYF. The complete variable domain, with remaining parts taken from reference TRBV7-2 and TRBJ2-5, reads GAGVSQSPSNKVTEKGKDVELRCDPISGHTALYWYRQSLGQGLEFLIYFQGNSAPDKSGLPSDRFSAERTGGSVSTLTIQRTQQEDSAVYLCASSSPAGGLGTQYFGPGTRLLVL.

J is TRBJ1-5 and V is TRBV5-8, with 8 nucleotides matching TRBD1. The length of the CDR3 is 16 residues. The V and J ends lost 0 bases and 7 bases, in that order; junction bases with no gene match: 9. Germline V gene lookup returns CDR1 SGHTS and CDR2 YDEGEE. The CDR3 bases are TGTGCCAGCAGCTTGGCCGTGGACAGGGACGCACAGCCCCAGCATTTT. It codes for CASSLAVDRDAQPQHF.

The rearrangement uses TRBV7-9 and TRBJ1-6; D is uncertain. Germline assignment: CDR1 SEHNR and CDR2 FQNEAQ (reference sequence). V lost 0 bases, J lost 7 bases, and 16 bases lay in between. This CDR3 has 17 residues. The DNA of the CDR3 is TGTGCCAGCAGCTTAGCGGCCGGGGAGTTAACAAATTCACCCCTCCACTTT. Residues: CASSLAAGELTNSPLHF.

V gene TRBV7-2 combines with J gene TRBJ2-6; D is perhaps TRBD2 (5 bases). Germline-derived CDR1 and CDR2 are SGHTA and FQGNSA. The ends were cut back, 5 bases at V and 4 bases at J, with 18 bases in the middle. This CDR3 is built from 17 residues. The CDR3 reads CASSPTGRVLGANVLTF. The CDR3 DNA follows: TGTGCCAGCAGCCCTACCGGGCGGGTGCTGGGGGCCAACGTCCTGACTTTC.

The chain links TRBV11-1 to TRBJ1-2, with 11 bases matching TRBD1. V shed 5 bases and J 7 bases; nucleotides not matched to a gene: 6. Germline V lookup: CDR1 SGHAT, CDR2 FQDESV (reference sequence). The CDR3 extends over 14 amino acids. The CDR3 sequence is CASSPGQGATGYTF. As DNA, the CDR3 is TGTGCCAGCAGCCCTGGACAGGGGGCAACTGGCTACACCTTC.

Regarding this clone: The junction and the germline gene differ at one end; a read error may be behind it. The rearrangement uses TRBV7-7 and TRBJ2-1, with D maybe TRBD1 (7 bases). The germline V gene encodes CDR1 SSHAT and CDR2 FNYEAQ (reference sequence). The CDR3 runs to 13 residues. The CDR3 DNA sequence: TGTGCTAGCAGCCCGACAGGGAGGAATGAGCAGTTCTTC. Translated, it gives CASSPTGRNEQFF.

V gene TRBV2 combines with J gene TRBJ1-2; no definite D call. CDR1 and CDR2 (germline): SNHLY, FYNNEI. The CDR3 runs to 10 residues. CDR3 sequence: CASQGWGYTF. CDR3 coding DNA: TGTGCTTCTCAAGGGTGGGGCTACACCTTC.

This clone was picked up a small number of times. The V and J genes are TRBV2 and TRBJ2-1; D uncertain. V was pared by 2 bases and J by 10 bases, with 9 bases between. This CDR3 contains 12 residues. Per germline, CDR1 SNHLY and CDR2 FYNNEI. DNA of the CDR3: TGTGCCAGCAGTGAAAGGTTGGGGGAGCAGTTCTTC. Translation: CASSERLGEQFF.

The rearrangement joins TRBV14 to TRBJ2-7; D gene uncertain. Germline CDR1 is SGHDN and CDR2 is FVKESK. Trimming took 4 bases from V and 2 from J, leaving 24 bases between them. This CDR3 contains 18 residues. The DNA of the CDR3 is TGTGCCAGCAGCCTCCTGCCCCCCGGTAGAGCAGCCCCCTACGAGCAGTACTTC. Its protein product is CASSLLPPGRAAPYEQYF.

This clone was observed once. The CDR3: CASSEWGSEAFF. The DNA of the CDR3 is TGTGCCAGCAGTGAATGGGGCTCTGAAGCTTTCTTT. The gene calls are TRBV2 and TRBJ1-1, with a possible D match to TRBD1 (5 bases). CDR1 SNHLY and CDR2 FYNNEI come from the germline V gene. This CDR3 has 12 residues. Trimming took off 2 bases at V and 6 bases at J, with 7 bases between the two ends.

The rearrangement uses TRBV19 and TRBJ1-2, with 11 bases matching TRBD1. The CDR3 length is 15 residues. V shed 5 bases and J 8 bases; nucleotides not matched to a gene: 10. Germline assignment: CDR1 LNHDA and CDR2 SQIVND (reference sequence). CDR3: CASSLTPGQGGGYTF. CDR3 nucleotide sequence: TGTGCCAGTAGTCTAACGCCGGGACAGGGGGGCGGCTACACCTTC.

The chain couples TRBV6-5 to TRBJ1-5; D ambiguous. Germline V gene lookup returns CDR1 MNHEY and CDR2 SVGAGI. V was cut by 6 bases and J by 7 bases, with 19 bases left in between. The CDR3 totals 15 residues. Written as DNA, the CDR3 is TGTGCCAGCAGACCCGACGTTAGGTCCGGGCAGCCCCAGCATTTT. It is translated as CASRPDVRSGQPQHF.

This sequence joins TRBV11-2 and TRBJ2-3, with 9 nucleotides matching TRBD1. The CDR3 is 15 residues long. The ends lost 6 bases at V and 6 bases at J; junction bases unmatched: 10. From germline, CDR1 is SGHAT and CDR2 FQNNGV. CDR3 DNA sequence: TGTGCCAGCAGTTACAGGGGGCGCAGTTTGGATACGCAGTATTTT. Translated: CASSYRGRSLDTQYF.

This chain's CDR3 is CASSLGGSYGYTF. The CDR3, as DNA: TGTGCCAGCAGCCTGGGGGGGTCCTATGGCTACACCTTC. The genes are TRBV9 and TRBJ1-2; possibly TRBD1 for D (5 bases). Looked up from germline, CDR1 is SGDLS and CDR2 is YYNGEE. The V gene lost 4 bases and the J gene lost 4 bases, with 11 bases spanning the gap. This CDR3 comprises 13 residues.

The chain has TRBV3-1 (or the pseudogene TRBV3-2) and TRBJ2-7; no reliable D call. Trimming cost V 2 bases and J 5 bases, with 22 bases left between them. The CDR3 extends over 17 amino acids. From germline, CDR1 is LGHDT and CDR2 YNNKEL (reference sequence). The CDR3 protein is CASSQPISLKGSDEQYF. CDR3 sequence (DNA): TGTGCCAGCAGCCAACCTATAAGCCTAAAAGGGTCGGACGAGCAGTACTTC.

The chain has TRBV5-1 and TRBJ1-3; D gene unclear. Trimming cost V 3 bases and J 0 bases, with 7 bases left between them. This CDR3 is 14 amino acids long. Germline CDR1 and CDR2: SGHRS and YFSETQ. As DNA, the CDR3 is TGCGCCAGCAGCTCCCATTACTCTGGAAACACCATATATTTT. Translated, it gives CASSSHYSGNTIYF. Using reference TRBV5-1 and TRBJ1-3 for the parts outside the CDR3, the full variable domain is KAGVTQTPRYLIKTRGQQVTLSCSPISGHRSVSWYQQTPGQGLQFLFEYFSETQRNKGNFPGRFSGRQFSNSRSEMNVSTLELGDSALYLCASSSHYSGNTIYFGEGSWLTVV.

V gene TRBV15 combines with J gene TRBJ1-1; D remains unclear. Germline CDR1 reads LNHNV; CDR2 reads YYDKDF (reference sequence). This CDR3 is 17 amino acids long. The V end was cut by 1 base, the J end by 4 bases, with 19 bases between. The CDR3 loop reads CATSRVRFAPKGTEAFF. The CDR3, as DNA: TGTGCCACCAGCAGAGTTCGATTTGCCCCAAAGGGCACTGAAGCTTTCTTT.

Here the CDR3 reads CASSWGPGEHSNQPQHF. CDR3 DNA sequence: TGTGCCAGCAGTTGGGGCCCGGGGGAGCATAGCAATCAGCCCCAGCATTTT. The chain recombines TRBV28 with TRBJ1-5, with D perhaps matching TRBD1 (5 bases). Germline assignment: CDR1 MDHEN and CDR2 SYDVKM. This CDR3 spans 17 amino acids. Between the trimmed V and J ends, which lost 4 bases and 0 bases, there was a span of 16 bases.

The chain links TRBV5-8 to TRBJ1-2; tentatively, D is TRBD1 (5 bases). The CDR3 runs to 14 residues. The V end lost 6 bases, the J end lost 5 bases, and 17 bases lay between the germline ends. CDR1 SGHTS and CDR2 YDEGEE come from the germline V gene. This CDR3 reads CASNEAGLKYGYTF. The CDR3 DNA reads TGTGCCAGCAATGAGGCAGGGTTAAAATATGGCTACACCTTC.